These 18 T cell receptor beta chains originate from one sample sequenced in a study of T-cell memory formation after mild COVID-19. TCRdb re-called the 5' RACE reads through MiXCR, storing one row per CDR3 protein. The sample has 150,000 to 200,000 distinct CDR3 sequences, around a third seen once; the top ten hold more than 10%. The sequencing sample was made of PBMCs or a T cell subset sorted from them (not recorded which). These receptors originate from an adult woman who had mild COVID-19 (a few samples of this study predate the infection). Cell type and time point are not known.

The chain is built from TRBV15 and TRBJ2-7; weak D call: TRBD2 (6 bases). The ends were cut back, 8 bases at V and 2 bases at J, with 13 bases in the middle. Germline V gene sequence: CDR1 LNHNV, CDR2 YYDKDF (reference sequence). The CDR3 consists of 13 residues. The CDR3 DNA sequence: TGTGCCACCCGCGGGGTAGGGACCTACGAGCAGTACTTC. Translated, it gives CATRGVGTYEQYF. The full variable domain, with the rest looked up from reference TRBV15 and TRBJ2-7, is DAMVIQNPRYQVTQFGKPVTLSCSQTLNHNVMYWYQQKSSQAPKLLFHYYDKDFNNEADTPDNFQSRRPNTSFCFLDIRSPGLGDTAMYLCATRGVGTYEQYFGPGTRLTVT.

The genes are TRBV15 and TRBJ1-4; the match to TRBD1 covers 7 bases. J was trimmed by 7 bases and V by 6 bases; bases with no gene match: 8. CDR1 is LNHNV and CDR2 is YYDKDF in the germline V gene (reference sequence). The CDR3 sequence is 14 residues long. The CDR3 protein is CATRRQGAGEKLFF. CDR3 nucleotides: TGTGCCACCAGAAGACAGGGCGCCGGTGAAAAACTGTTTTTT.

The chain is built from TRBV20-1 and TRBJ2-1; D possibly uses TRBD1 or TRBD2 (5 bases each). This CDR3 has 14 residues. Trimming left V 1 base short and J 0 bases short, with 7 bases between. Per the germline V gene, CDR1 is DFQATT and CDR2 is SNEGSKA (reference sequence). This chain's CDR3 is CSARGGSSYNEQFF. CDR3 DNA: TGCAGTGCTAGAGGGGGGAGCTCCTACAATGAGCAGTTCTTC.

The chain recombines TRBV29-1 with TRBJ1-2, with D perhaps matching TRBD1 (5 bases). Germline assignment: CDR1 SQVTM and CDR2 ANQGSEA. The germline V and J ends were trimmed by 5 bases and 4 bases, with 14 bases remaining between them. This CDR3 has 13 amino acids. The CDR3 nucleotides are TGCAGCGTTACAGTCGGGGGAATCTATGGCTACACCTTC. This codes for CSVTVGGIYGYTF.

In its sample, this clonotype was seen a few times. DNA of the CDR3: TGCAGCGCCCTACGGGGGGAGGGTAAAAACATTCAGTACTTC. The encoded protein is CSALRGEGKNIQYF. The rearrangement links TRBV29-1 to TRBJ2-4; TRBD2 aligns across 7 bases. From germline, CDR1 is SQVTM and CDR2 ANQGSEA. The CDR3 is 14 residues long. Trimming cost V 7 bases and J 4 bases; bases outside gene matches: 10.

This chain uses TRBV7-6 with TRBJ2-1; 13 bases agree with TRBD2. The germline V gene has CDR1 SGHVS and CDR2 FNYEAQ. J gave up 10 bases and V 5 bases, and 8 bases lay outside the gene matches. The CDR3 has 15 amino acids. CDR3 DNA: TGTGCCAGCAGCGAACGACTAGCGGGAGGCGTGGAGCAGTTCTTC. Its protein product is CASSERLAGGVEQFF. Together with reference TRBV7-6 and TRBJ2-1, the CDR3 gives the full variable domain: GAGVSQSPRYKVTKRGQDVALRCDPISGHVSLYWYRQALGQGPEFLTYFNYEAQQDKSGLPNDRFSAERPEGSISTLTIQRTEQRDSAMYRCASSERLAGGVEQFFGPGTRLTVL.

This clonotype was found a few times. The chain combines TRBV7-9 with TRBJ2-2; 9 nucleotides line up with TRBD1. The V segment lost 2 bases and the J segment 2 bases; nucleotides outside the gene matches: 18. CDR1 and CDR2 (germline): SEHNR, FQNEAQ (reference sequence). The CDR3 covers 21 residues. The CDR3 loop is CASSLKPRPGQGLFNTGELFF. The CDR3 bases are TGTGCCAGCAGCTTAAAGCCACGGCCGGGACAGGGATTGTTTAACACCGGGGAGCTGTTTTTT.

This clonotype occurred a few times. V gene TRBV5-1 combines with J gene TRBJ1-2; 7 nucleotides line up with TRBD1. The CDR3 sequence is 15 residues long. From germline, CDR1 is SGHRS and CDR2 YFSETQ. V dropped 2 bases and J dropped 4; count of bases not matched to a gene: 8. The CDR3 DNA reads TGCGCCAGCAGCTTCGGGCGAGGGGGCGTCTATGGCTACACCTTC. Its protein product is CASSFGRGGVYGYTF.

The CDR3 nucleotides read TGTGCCAGCAGTTACAGATACCGGGACAGGGACACTGAAGCTTTCTTT. It specifies CASSYRYRDRDTEAFF. The gene calls are TRBV6-5 and TRBJ1-1; TRBD1 matches at 9 bases. Unmatched junction bases numbered 7, after V lost 2 bases and J lost 3 bases. CDR1 MNHEY and CDR2 SVGAGI come from the germline V gene. The CDR3 has 16 residues.

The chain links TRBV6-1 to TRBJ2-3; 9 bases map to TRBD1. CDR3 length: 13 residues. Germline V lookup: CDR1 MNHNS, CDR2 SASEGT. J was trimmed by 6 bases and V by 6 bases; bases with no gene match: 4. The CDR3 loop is CASRTGGLDTQYF. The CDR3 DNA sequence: TGTGCCAGCAGAACAGGGGGCTTGGATACGCAGTATTTT.

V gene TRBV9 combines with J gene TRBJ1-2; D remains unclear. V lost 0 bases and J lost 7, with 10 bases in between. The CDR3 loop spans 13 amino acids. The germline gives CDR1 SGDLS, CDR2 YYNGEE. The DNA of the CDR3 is TGTGCCAGCAGCGTAGTCCCCTTTTTTGGCTACACCTTC. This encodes CASSVVPFFGYTF.

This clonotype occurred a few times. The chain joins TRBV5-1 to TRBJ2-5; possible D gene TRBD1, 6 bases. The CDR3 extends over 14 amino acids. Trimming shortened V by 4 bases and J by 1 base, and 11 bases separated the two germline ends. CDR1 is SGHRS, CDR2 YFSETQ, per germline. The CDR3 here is CASSISGVQETQYF. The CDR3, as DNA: TGCGCCAGCAGCATATCAGGGGTCCAAGAGACCCAGTACTTC. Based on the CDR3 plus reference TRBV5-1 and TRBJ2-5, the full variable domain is KAGVTQTPRYLIKTRGQQVTLSCSPISGHRSVSWYQQTPGQGLQFLFEYFSETQRNKGNFPGRFSGRQFSNSRSEMNVSTLELGDSALYLCASSISGVQETQYFGPGTRLLVL.

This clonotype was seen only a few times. CDR3 protein: CSARDPQGRNTQYF. As DNA, the CDR3 is TGCAGTGCTAGAGACCCACAGGGGAGGAATACGCAGTATTTT. The chain has TRBV20-1 and TRBJ2-3; weak D call: TRBD1 (7 bases). CDR3 length: 14 amino acids. Germline CDR1 and CDR2: DFQATT and SNEGSKA (reference sequence). Trimming removed 0 bases at V and 7 bases at J, with 14 bases between.

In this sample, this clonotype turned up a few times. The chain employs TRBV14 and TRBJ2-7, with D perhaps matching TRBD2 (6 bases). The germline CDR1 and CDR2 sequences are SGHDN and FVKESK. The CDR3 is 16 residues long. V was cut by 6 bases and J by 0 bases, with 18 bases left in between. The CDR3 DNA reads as TGTGCCAGCAGTGCGACGTGGAGGGTCAGCTCCTACGAGCAGTACTTC. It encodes CASSATWRVSSYEQYF.

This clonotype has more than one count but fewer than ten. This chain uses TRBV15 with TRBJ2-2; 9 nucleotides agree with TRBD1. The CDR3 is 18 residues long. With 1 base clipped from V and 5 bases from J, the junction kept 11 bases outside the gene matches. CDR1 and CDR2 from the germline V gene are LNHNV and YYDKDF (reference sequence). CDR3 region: CATSRAILGQGGTGELFF. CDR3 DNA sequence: TGTGCCACCAGCAGAGCCATTCTGGGACAGGGAGGAACCGGGGAGCTGTTTTTT.

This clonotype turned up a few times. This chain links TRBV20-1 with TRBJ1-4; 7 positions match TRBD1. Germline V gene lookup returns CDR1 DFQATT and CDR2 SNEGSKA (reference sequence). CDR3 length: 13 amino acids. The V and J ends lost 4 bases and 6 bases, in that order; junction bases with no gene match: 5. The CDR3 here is CSAKTGQYEKLFF. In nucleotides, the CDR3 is TGCAGTGCTAAGACAGGGCAGTATGAAAAACTGTTTTTT.

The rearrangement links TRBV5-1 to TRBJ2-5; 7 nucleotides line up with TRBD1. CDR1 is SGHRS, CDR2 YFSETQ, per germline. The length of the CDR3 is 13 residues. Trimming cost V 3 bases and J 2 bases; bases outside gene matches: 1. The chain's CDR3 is CASSSGQQETQYF. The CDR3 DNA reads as TGCGCCAGCAGCTCGGGACAGCAAGAGACCCAGTACTTC.

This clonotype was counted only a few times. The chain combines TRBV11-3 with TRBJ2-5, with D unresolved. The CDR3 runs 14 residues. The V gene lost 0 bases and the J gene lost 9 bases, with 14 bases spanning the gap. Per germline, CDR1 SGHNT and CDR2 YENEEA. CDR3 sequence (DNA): TGTGCCAGCAGCTTAGAGTCAAGTAGAACGGCCCAGTACTTC. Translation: CASSLESSRTAQYF.